What follows describes a single T cell receptor beta chain. Its antigen is undetermined. The source of the sample is a study of T cells in localized non-small cell lung cancer. Germline CDR1 and CDR2: SQVTM and ANQGSEA. The CDR3 loop spans 12 amino acids. V was pared by 4 bases and J by 3 bases, with 9 bases between. Sequencing used immunoSEQ multiplex PCR; TCRdb keeps in-frame clones, though not all of them. This sample has more than 35,000 clones; around 90% occur once, and the top ten carry roughly 6.9%. The study, taken as a whole, reports: The tumor had only one region sequenced, so heterogeneity remains possible.

This specimen was peripheral blood, taken before any cancer treatment. The TCR originated in a female donor over 55 with stage I lung adenocarcinoma. V and J are TRBV29-1 and TRBJ1-1, with D possibly matching TRBD1 (5 bases). CDR3 in amino acids: CSVGQRDTEAFF. In DNA form, the CDR3 reads TGCAGCGTTGGACAGAGGGACACTGAAGCTTTCTTT.